The rows below give T cell receptor beta chains drawn from one sample of a study of CD4+ T cells in melanoma. Only in-frame clones appear in the TCRdb table, and some are missing; sequencing was by immunoSEQ multiplex PCR. The sample has nearly 50,000 clones, nearly 90% seen once. Sequencing input: peripheral blood. These receptors were taken from a human donor with melanoma. Both conserved end residues are part of each CDR3. Each record gives: CDR3 protein, CDR3 DNA, D gene, clone size, J gene, V gene. The D gene is left open where the match is weak. Only part of the rows carry a size: once, few, many, or a class if the clone is expanded.

CASRTGTGPNEKLFF | TGTGCCAGCAGGACCGGGACAGGGCCAAATGAAAAACTGTTTTTT | TRBD1 | once | TRBJ1-4 | TRBV11-2
CASSEGTGRWPYGYTF | TGTGCCAGCAGTGAAGGAACGGGACGGTGGCCCTATGGCTACACCTTC | NA | NA | TRBJ1-2 | TRBV6-1
CAWTKQGLSEQYF | TGTGCCTGGACCAAACAGGGTTTGAGCGAGCAGTACTTC | NA | NA | TRBJ2-7 | TRBV30
CAGGDPGQPQHF | TGTGCCGGGGGGGACCCGGGACAGCCCCAGCATTTT | NA | NA | TRBJ1-5 | TRBV30
CASPGGGRYGYTF | TGTGCCAGCCCGGGGGGAGGAAGGTATGGCTACACCTTC | NA | NA | TRBJ1-2 | TRBV7-2
CASSPRPNQPQHF | TGTGCCAGCAGCCCCCGACCCAATCAGCCCCAGCATTTT | NA | few | TRBJ1-5 | TRBV7-8
CASSTSLNTEAFF | TGTGCCAGTAGTACGTCCCTGAACACTGAAGCTTTCTTT | NA | few | TRBJ1-1 | TRBV19
CASSRDRWTNSNIQYF | TGTGCCAGCAGCCGGGACAGGTGGACGAATTCAAACATTCAGTACTTC | TRBD1 | NA | TRBJ2-4 | TRBV5-4
CASSTGQGRWGEKLFF | TGTGCCAGTAGTACGGGACAGGGAAGATGGGGTGAAAAACTGTTTTTT | TRBD1 | NA | TRBJ1-4 | TRBV19
CASNRGQGGANVLTF | TGTGCCTCCAACAGGGGGCAAGGTGGGGCCAACGTCCTGACTTTC | TRBD1 | NA | TRBJ2-6 | TRBV9
CASSPWQGPIMNTEAFF | TGTGCCAGCTCACCTTGGCAAGGACCAATTATGAACACTGAAGCTTTCTTT | NA | NA | TRBJ1-1 | TRBV18
CASSVLGGYQETQYF | TGTGCCAGCAGCGTTCTCGGGGGGTACCAAGAGACCCAGTACTTC | TRBD2 | NA | TRBJ2-5 | TRBV7-9